This TCR beta chain was sequenced during a study of shared clonotypes between healthy human individuals. Study overall: For every donor, three CD4 naive, three CD4 memory, two CD8 naive and one CD8 memory plates were used. Points from the study as a whole: Clonotypes not shared had lower generation probabilities than those common to all four donors.

About this clone: Its specificity is unknown.

Once extracted for a subset, genomic DNA was divided evenly among several immunoSEQ plates. Profiling relied on immunoSEQ multiplex PCR, and the TCRdb table lists in-frame clones only, not all of them. The table lists millions of clones, approximately 94% of them singletons. The naive CD8 subset, CD45RO-negative cells positively selected for CCR7, excluded terminally differentiated effector memory CD45RA+ cells. CDR1 is SGHVS, CDR2 FQNEAQ, per germline. The CDR3 runs 16 residues. Germline trimming cut 4 bases from V and 6 bases from J; bases unmatched to any gene: 10. The sample taken for sequencing was naive CD8+ T cells sorted from blood. The chain employs TRBV7-8 and TRBJ2-1, with 9 nucleotides matching TRBD2. The receptor was derived from a man younger than 30 in good health. The CDR3 nucleotides read TGTGCCAGCAGCTCCCTATTGGGACTAGCTCCCAATGAGCAGTTCTTC. This sequence encodes CASSSLLGLAPNEQFF.